The 8 T cell receptor beta chains below all came from one sample that was sequenced in a study of blood T cell repertoires in COVID-19. Produced via immunoSEQ multiplex PCR; TCRdb's table is partial and in-frame only. The repertoire includes approximately 150,000 clones, roughly 90% of them detected once, and roughly 2.1% sits in the top ten. The sequenced material came from peripheral blood. These receptors came from an older man with active COVID-19.

This sequence joins TRBV5-5 and TRBJ1-1; 7 bases line up with TRBD1. There are 14 residues in the CDR3. CDR1 SGHKS and CDR2 YYEKEE come from the germline V gene (reference sequence). V shed 3 bases and J 5 bases; nucleotides not matched to a gene: 7. The CDR3 region is CASSYYRGVTEAFF. The CDR3, as DNA: TGTGCCAGCAGCTACTACAGGGGTGTGACTGAAGCTTTCTTT. Variable domain in full (rest from reference TRBV5-5 and TRBJ1-1): DAGVTQSPTHLIKTRGQQVTLRCSPISGHKSVSWYQQVLGQGPQFIFQYYEKEERGRGNFPDRFSARQFPNYSSELNVNALLLGDSALYLCASSYYRGVTEAFFGQGTRLTVV.

J is TRBJ1-2 and V is TRBV19, with TRBD1 matching 9 bases. The CDR3 covers 13 residues. CDR1 is LNHDA, CDR2 SQIVND, per germline (reference sequence). Germline trimming cut 7 bases from V and 7 bases from J; bases unmatched to any gene: 7. As DNA, the CDR3 is TGTGCCAGTACAAACAGGGGGCGCGGTGGCTACACCTTC. This translates into CASTNRGRGGYTF.

The chain joins TRBV7-3 to TRBJ2-2; 9 bases align to TRBD1. V lost 5 bases and J lost 1; bases outside the gene matches: 5. Germline assignment: CDR1 SGHTA and CDR2 FQGTGA. The CDR3 is 16 residues long. CDR3: CASSEGGQGNTGELFF. The DNA of the CDR3 is TGTGCCAGCAGCGAGGGGGGACAGGGGAACACCGGGGAGCTGTTTTTT.

The chain joins TRBV2 to TRBJ2-2; tentative D call: TRBD1 (6 bases). The V end lost 6 bases, the J end lost 6 bases, and 14 bases lay between the germline ends. Germline CDR1 SNHLY, CDR2 FYNNEI. This CDR3 comprises 14 residues. The DNA of the CDR3 is TGTGCCAGCAGGAGGACAGTGGTAGCCGGGGAGCTGTTTTTT. Protein product: CASRRTVVAGELFF.

The rearrangement links TRBV7-2 to TRBJ1-5; D perhaps matches TRBD1 (6 bases). Per germline, CDR1 SGHTA and CDR2 FQGNSA. The CDR3 spans 17 residues. The V and J ends lost 6 bases and 4 bases respectively, with 22 bases between them. In DNA, the CDR3 is TGTGCCAGCAGTGCCCAGGGGAATCCCCTATGGAATCAGCCCCAGCATTTT. Translating it yields CASSAQGNPLWNQPQHF.

This chain connects TRBV27 to TRBJ1-5; TRBD1 matches at 7 bases. This CDR3 comprises 18 residues. Trimming at V came to 6 bases and at J to 10 bases, leaving 24 bases not matched to a gene. Germline V gene lookup returns CDR1 MNHEY and CDR2 SMNVEV (reference sequence). DNA of the CDR3: TGTGCCAGCAGACCATCGATACGGGGGAACGACAGGGTCCTTCCCCAGCATTTT. It yields the protein CASRPSIRGNDRVLPQHF.

The CDR3 DNA reads TGTGCCAGTGCCTCGGGGGGGTCCTACAATGAGCAGTTCTTC. Translation: CASASGGSYNEQFF. The rearrangement uses TRBV19 and TRBJ2-1; 8 bases match TRBD2. The V segment lost 8 bases and the J segment 1 base; nucleotides outside the gene matches: 4. Looked up from germline, CDR1 is LNHDA and CDR2 is SQIVND (reference sequence). The CDR3 sequence is 14 residues long.

The V gene is TRBV6-5, the J gene TRBJ2-3; D perhaps matches TRBD1 (6 bases). CDR1 is MNHEY, CDR2 SVGAGI, per germline. The CDR3 loop spans 15 amino acids. The V end was cut by 2 bases, the J end by 5 bases, with 14 bases between. CDR3 loop: CASSYGAGEGDTQYF. The CDR3 DNA reads as TGTGCCAGCAGTTACGGTGCAGGGGAAGGAGATACGCAGTATTTT.